The 17 T cell receptor beta chains given below trace back to one sample, sequenced in a study of blood T cell repertoires in COVID-19. This table comes from immunoSEQ multiplex PCR, and its TCRdb copy is limited to in-frame clones, with some not included. The sample holds under 200,000 clones; roughly 78% are singletons and the top ten take roughly 8%. The sample was peripheral blood. The receptors shown here come from an older woman with COVID-19, enrolled during active disease.

V is TRBV7-9 and J is TRBJ1-2, with a tentative D call TRBD1 (6 bases). Germline values: CDR1 SEHNR, CDR2 FQNEAQ (reference sequence). Trimming took 4 bases from V and 7 from J, leaving 19 bases between them. This CDR3 has 15 amino acids. The CDR3 protein is CASSSYRERGGGYTF. CDR3 bases: TGTGCCAGCAGCTCCTACAGGGAACGAGGGGGTGGCTACACCTTC.

This chain uses TRBV23-1 with TRBJ1-6, with D perhaps TRBD1 (5 bases). TRBV23-1 is an ORF, and what it does is uncertain. The CDR3 has 16 residues. V lost 4 bases and J lost 0, with 10 bases in between. The CDR3 loop is CASSRGRSSYNSPLHF. The CDR3 coding sequence is TGCGCCAGCAGTCGGGGCAGGAGCTCCTATAATTCACCCCTCCACTTT.

V and J are TRBV2 and TRBJ2-5; 7 nucleotides match TRBD2. The V gene's germline CDR1 is SNHLY and CDR2 FYNNEI. The V segment lost 7 bases and the J segment 6 bases; nucleotides outside the gene matches: 11. The CDR3 loop spans 14 amino acids. Written as DNA, the CDR3 is TGTGCCAGCACAGTGGGGGGGACTGGGAAGACCCAGTACTTC. Translated: CASTVGGTGKTQYF.

This chain links TRBV28 with TRBJ2-3; a weak D match, TRBD2 (6 bases). Germline CDR1 is MDHEN and CDR2 is SYDVKM. This CDR3 comprises 15 residues. Trimming stripped 3 bases from V and 4 bases from J, with 14 bases between. In nucleotides, the CDR3 is TGTGCCAGCAGTTTCGGCCTAGCGAGCTCAGATACGCAGTATTTT. Protein sequence: CASSFGLASSDTQYF.

The gene calls are TRBV4-2 and TRBJ2-1, with 8 positions matching TRBD2. This CDR3 comprises 14 residues. The V gene end was trimmed by 4 bases and the J gene end by 4 bases; junction bases not matched to a gene: 3. Germline lookup yields CDR1 LGHNA and CDR2 YNFKEQ. As DNA, the CDR3 is TGTGCCAGCAGCCCGGGGGGGACATACAATGAGCAGTTCTTC. Encoded protein: CASSPGGTYNEQFF.

The chain uses TRBV27 and TRBJ2-3; TRBD1 aligns across 9 bases. V was clipped by 2 bases and J by 2 bases; unmatched bases: 5. The CDR3 contains 16 residues. CDR1 MNHEY and CDR2 SMNVEV come from the germline V gene (reference sequence). The CDR3 nucleotides read TGTGCCAGCAGTTTAAACAGGGGGCTTCACACAGATACGCAGTATTTT. It is translated as CASSLNRGLHTDTQYF.

This chain uses TRBV5-8 with TRBJ1-1; the D is unclear. The CDR3 length is 15 residues. With 4 bases removed from V and 1 base from J, the gap between germline ends came to 14 bases. The germline V gene has CDR1 SGHTS and CDR2 YDEGEE. The CDR3 is CASSPYSYSNTEAFF. The CDR3 DNA reads TGTGCCAGCAGCCCCTACAGTTATTCGAACACTGAAGCTTTCTTT.

The genes are TRBV28 and TRBJ1-2; weak D call: TRBD1 (5 bases). The CDR3 extends over 13 amino acids. V lost 7 bases to trimming and J lost 4 bases, with 13 bases between them. Germline CDR1 is MDHEN and CDR2 is SYDVKM. In nucleotides, the CDR3 is TGTGCCAGCAACGGGGGAGCCTCCTATGGCTACACCTTC. This translates into CASNGGASYGYTF.

The gene calls are TRBV6-5 and TRBJ1-2; D is ambiguous. The length of the CDR3 is 13 residues. The ends were cut back, 6 bases at V and 8 bases at J, with 16 bases in the middle. Germline CDR1 is MNHEY and CDR2 is SVGAGI. The CDR3 reads CASRAGSFGGYTF. The DNA of the CDR3 is TGTGCCAGCAGAGCAGGATCCTTTGGCGGCTACACCTTC.

This chain links TRBV19 with TRBJ1-2; a weak D match, TRBD1 (6 bases). This CDR3 comprises 13 residues. Germline loops: CDR1 LNHDA, CDR2 SQIVND (reference sequence). Trimming removed 4 bases from V and 6 bases from J, with 12 bases in between. The CDR3 region is CASSTGQWDGYTF. The CDR3 nucleotides are TGTGCCAGTAGTACCGGACAGTGGGATGGCTACACCTTC.

This clone has at least ten counts. The chain joins TRBV29-1 to TRBJ2-7; 10 bases agree with TRBD2. The CDR3 totals 14 residues. From germline, CDR1 is SQVTM and CDR2 ANQGSEA. V was clipped by 2 bases and J by 4 bases; unmatched bases: 5. The CDR3 sequence is CSVESPSGGYEQYF. The CDR3 DNA is TGCAGCGTTGAATCTCCTAGCGGGGGATACGAGCAGTACTTC.

This rearrangement joins TRBV28 to TRBJ2-1; 8 bases are a match to TRBD1. From germline, CDR1 is MDHEN and CDR2 SYDVKM. Trimming removed 5 bases from V and 0 bases from J; junction bases left unmatched: 9. The length of the CDR3 is 17 residues. The CDR3 sequence: CASSSRRQGSSYNEQFF. CDR3 nucleotide sequence: TGTGCCAGCAGTAGCCGCCGACAGGGGAGCTCCTACAATGAGCAGTTCTTC.

A few counts support this clone. The chain employs TRBV5-1 and TRBJ2-7; 8 positions match TRBD2. J gave up 6 bases and V 0 bases, and 8 bases lay outside the gene matches. The CDR3 is made up of 15 amino acids. Germline V gene sequence: CDR1 SGHRS, CDR2 YFSETQ. The CDR3 sequence is CASSLDRAGVLEQYF. CDR3 DNA: TGCGCCAGCAGCTTGGATCGAGCGGGAGTTCTCGAGCAGTACTTC.

This chain links TRBV7-2 with TRBJ2-2; weak D call: TRBD2 (5 bases). The CDR3 contains 15 residues. V gave up 1 base and J gave up 6 bases, with 12 bases separating them. Germline CDR1 is SGHTA and CDR2 is FQGNSA. This CDR3 reads CASSLVEGVPGELFF. The DNA for the CDR3 is TGTGCCAGCAGCTTAGTCGAGGGAGTGCCCGGGGAGCTGTTTTTT.

The sample holds one count of this clone. The chain links TRBV7-9 to TRBJ2-1; TRBD1 might be the D (6 bases). There are 15 residues in the CDR3. Deletions cut 4 bases from V and 5 bases from J, with 15 bases between. In germline, CDR1 is SEHNR, CDR2 FQNEAQ (reference sequence). CDR3 DNA: TGTGCCAGCAGCTCCACAGGGATGGGAGACAATGAGCAGTTCTTC. Amino acid sequence: CASSSTGMGDNEQFF.

The CDR3 spells CASSTRLAGGLGEQFF. The CDR3 coding sequence is TGTGCCAGCAGCACCAGACTAGCGGGAGGATTGGGTGAGCAGTTCTTC. The genes are TRBV5-8 and TRBJ2-1; 13 nucleotides match TRBD2. The trim removed 4 bases at V and 9 bases at J, leaving 10 bases unmatched. This CDR3 contains 16 residues. Germline CDR1 SGHTS, CDR2 YDEGEE. The full variable domain, with the rest looked up from reference TRBV5-8 and TRBJ2-1, is EAGVTQSPTHLIKTRGQQATLRCSPISGHTSVYWYQQALGLGLQFLLWYDEGEERNRGNFPPRFSGRQFPNYSSELNVNALELEDSALYLCASSTRLAGGLGEQFFGPGTRLTVL.

This clone was observed a handful of times. The V call is TRBV28, the J call TRBJ1-4; tentative D call: TRBD1 (6 bases). With 3 bases removed from V and 4 bases from J, the gap between germline ends came to 15 bases. This CDR3 comprises 16 residues. Germline V lookup: CDR1 MDHEN, CDR2 SYDVKM. This CDR3 reads CASSFIVDRFNEKLFF. Written as DNA, the CDR3 is TGTGCCAGCAGTTTTATCGTCGACAGGTTTAATGAAAAACTGTTTTTT.